This T cell receptor (beta chain) derives from a study of neurological immune-mediated disorders. This clonotype was detected many times. Germline-derived CDR1 and CDR2 are SGHDT and YYEEEE. V was cut by 4 bases and J by 10 bases, with 12 bases left in between. This CDR3 has 13 residues. MiXCR, applied by TCRdb to the 5' RACE reads, yields one record per CDR3 protein. The sample consists of tens of thousands of distinct CDR3 sequences, 4.8% of them appearing once. Input material: CD4+ T cells from blood. The receptor was derived from a man in his late teens or twenties in good health. The chain combines TRBV5-6 with TRBJ1-6, with D unclear. The CDR3 DNA is TGTGCCAGCAGCCGGGAGTGGAGCTCACCCCTCCACTTT. This encodes CASSREWSSPLHF. Full variable domain (missing parts from reference TRBV5-6 and TRBJ1-6): DAGVTQSPTHLIKTRGQQVTLRCSPKSGHDTVSWYQQALGQGPQFIFQYYEEEERQRGNFPDRFSGHQFPNYSSELNVNALLLGDSALYLCASSREWSSPLHFGNGTRLTVT.